This is a list of T cell receptor beta chains from one sample in a study of blood T cell repertoires in COVID-19. Here immunoSEQ multiplex PCR was the method, and the copy in TCRdb shows in-frame clones only, minus some. Among 150,000 or so clones listed, approximately 88% were seen once. Sequenced material: PBMCs or T cells enriched from blood (not recorded which). Receptors originate from a man in his 70s who had been exposed to COVID-19. Each CDR3 is given with its conserved first and last residue. A D gene is named only where the DNA matches it firmly. Some rows have no size entry. The others give once, few or many, or a class for an expanded clone.

v_gene	d_gene	len	abundance	j_gene	CDR3aa	CDR3nt
TRBV18	NA	15	NA	TRBJ1-2	CASSSSSVRSERYTF	TGTGCCAGCTCTAGTTCTTCTGTCCGCTCGGAGCGCTACACCTTC
TRBV5-4	TRBD1	16	NA	TRBJ1-2	CASSLVGDRGGYGYTF	TGTGCCAGCAGCTTGGTAGGGGACAGGGGAGGCTATGGCTACACCTTC
TRBV6-5	NA	14	NA	TRBJ2-3	CASSSLTSSDTQYF	TGTGCCAGCAGTTCTCTGACTAGTTCAGATACGCAGTATTTT
TRBV4-1	TRBD2	16	NA	TRBJ2-7	CASSQEWLAGAKEQYF	TGCGCCAGCAGCCAAGAGTGGCTAGCGGGAGCGAAAGAGCAGTACTTC
TRBV3-1/TRBV3-2	TRBD1	15	NA	TRBJ1-2	CASSLGQAHQYGYTF	TGTGCCAGCAGCTTGGGACAGGCCCATCAGTATGGCTACACCTTC
TRBV12-5	TRBD2	17	once	TRBJ2-7	CASGLAQTSGFRGEQYF	TGTGCTAGTGGTTTGGCTCAAACTAGCGGGTTCCGTGGCGAGCAGTACTTC
TRBV6-6	TRBD2	15	few	TRBJ2-7	CASSYSAGGTYEQYF	TGTGCCAGCAGTTACTCAGCGGGAGGGACCTACGAGCAGTACTTC
TRBV4-1	TRBD1	18	NA	TRBJ2-4	CASSLTVPGQGGKNIQYF	TGCGCCAGCAGCCTAACGGTTCCGGGACAGGGAGGAAAAAACATTCAGTACTTC
TRBV4-3	NA	13	NA	TRBJ1-1	CASSQDLNTEAFF	TGCGCCAGCAGCCAAGACCTAAACACTGAAGCTTTCTTT
TRBV11-2	TRBD1	16	NA	TRBJ1-2	CASSLSTGRNPYGYTF	TGTGCCAGCAGCTTGTCGACAGGGCGAAACCCCTATGGCTACACCTTC
TRBV7-2	TRBD2	15	NA	TRBJ2-2	CASSQGLAYTGELFF	TGTGCCAGCAGCCAAGGACTAGCTTACACCGGGGAGCTGTTTTTT
TRBV18	NA	15	NA	TRBJ2-7	CASSPRGSGVYEQYF	TGTGCCAGCTCCCCCCGCGGTAGCGGCGTCTACGAGCAGTACTTC
TRBV28	TRBD1	16	NA	TRBJ2-1	CASRPFRTGGYNEQFF	TGTGCCAGCAGGCCCTTTAGGACAGGGGGATACAATGAGCAGTTCTTC
TRBV7-8	TRBD1	15	NA	TRBJ1-2	CASRATGAALYGYTF	TGTGCCAGCAGAGCCACAGGGGCGGCTCTATATGGCTACACCTTC
TRBV6-6	TRBD1	15	few	TRBJ1-1	CASSYSGTGATEAFF	TGTGCCAGCAGTTACTCTGGGACAGGGGCCACTGAAGCTTTCTTT
TRBV7-9	NA	14	once	TRBJ1-3	CASSLVVSGNTIYF	TGTGCCAGCAGCTTAGTAGTCTCTGGAAACACCATATATTTT
TRBV15	NA	16	NA	TRBJ1-4	CATSRDGLSGDEKLFF	TGTGCCACCAGCAGAGATGGACTGTCGGGGGATGAAAAACTGTTTTTT
TRBV18	NA	14	NA	TRBJ1-2	CASSPPNGVVGYTF	TGTGCCAGCTCACCACCGAACGGGGTAGTGGGCTACACCTTC
TRBV4-3	NA	15	NA	TRBJ2-7	CASSQVTSPTYEQYF	TGCGCCAGCAGCCAAGTAACTTCCCCCACCTACGAGCAGTACTTC
TRBV18	TRBD2	14	NA	TRBJ2-3	CASERGRSTDTQYF	TGTGCCAGTGAGCGGGGGCGAAGCACAGATACGCAGTATTTT
TRBV5-1	TRBD2	16	NA	TRBJ2-5	CASSFGTSGSQETQYF	TGCGCCAGCAGCTTTGGGACTAGCGGGTCCCAAGAGACCCAGTACTTC
TRBV6-5	NA	14	many	TRBJ2-3	CASSRDSTTDTQYF	TGTGCCAGCAGCCGGGACTCTACCACAGATACGCAGTATTTT
TRBV6-1	NA	14	NA	TRBJ1-1	CASSEYRMNTEAFF	TGTGCCAGCAGTGAATACAGGATGAACACTGAAGCTTTCTTT
TRBV7-2	NA	15	NA	TRBJ2-3	CASSLAVYSTDTQYF	TGTGCCAGCAGCTTAGCAGTCTATAGCACAGATACGCAGTATTTT
TRBV2	TRBD1	15	NA	TRBJ2-5	CASTLDRGFLETQYF	TGTGCCAGCACCTTGGACAGGGGATTCTTAGAGACCCAGTACTTC
TRBV30	NA	13	NA	TRBJ2-7	CAWSLGMRYEQYF	TGTGCCTGGAGTCTCGGGATGCGGTACGAGCAGTACTTC
TRBV21-1	NA	15	NA	TRBJ1-5	CAGPKNQGDGQPQHF	TGTGCCGGCCCAAAGAATCAGGGTGACGGACAGCCCCAGCATTTT
TRBV18	TRBD1	16	few	TRBJ2-1	CASSPPGQGALNEQFF	TGTGCCAGCTCACCACCGGGACAGGGGGCGCTGAATGAGCAGTTCTTC
TRBV14	TRBD2	18	NA	TRBJ2-2	CASSQDSLAGGGTGELFF	TGTGCCAGCAGCCAAGATTCCCTAGCGGGGGGAGGAACCGGGGAGCTGTTTTTT
TRBV11-2	NA	12	NA	TRBJ1-2	CASTGGEIGYTF	TGTGCCAGCACTGGTGGGGAGATCGGCTACACCTTC
TRBV18	TRBD1	17	NA	TRBJ2-7	CASSPPLLTGGKSEQYF	TGTGCCAGCTCACCACCCCTTCTTACAGGGGGGAAGTCCGAGCAGTACTTC
TRBV6-6	NA	15	NA	TRBJ1-3	CASSRTGETGNTIYF	TGTGCCAGCAGCCGGACTGGAGAAACTGGAAACACCATATATTTT
TRBV5-1	NA	16	few	TRBJ1-3	CASSQGAASSGNTIYF	TGCGCCAGCAGCCAAGGGGCGGCCAGCTCTGGAAACACCATATATTTT
TRBV24-1	NA	15	NA	TRBJ2-3	CATSERLGGTDTQYF	TGTGCCACCAGTGAACGACTAGGGGGCACAGATACGCAGTATTTT
TRBV5-1	NA	13	NA	TRBJ1-1	CASSLNGGTEAFF	TGCGCCAGCAGCTTAAACGGGGGCACTGAAGCTTTCTTT
TRBV29-1	NA	14	NA	TRBJ1-1	CSVDGGGGNTEAFF	TGCAGCGTTGATGGGGGGGGAGGGAACACTGAAGCTTTCTTT
TRBV10-1	NA	15	NA	TRBJ2-5	CASSPGAGGQETQYF	TGCGCCAGCAGTCCGGGAGCGGGCGGTCAAGAGACCCAGTACTTC
TRBV28	TRBD2	17	NA	TRBJ2-1	CASSFPKTSGRYNEQFF	TGTGCCAGCAGTTTCCCAAAGACTAGCGGGAGGTACAATGAGCAGTTCTTC
TRBV7-9	TRBD2	14	NA	TRBJ2-3	CASSWTSGRGTQYF	TGTGCCAGCAGCTGGACTAGCGGGAGAGGTACGCAGTATTTT
TRBV25-1	TRBD1	14	few	TRBJ1-1	CASSGTGGAGQAFF	TGTGCCAGCAGTGGGACAGGGGGCGCGGGACAAGCTTTCTTT
TRBV28	NA	15	NA	TRBJ1-6	CASSEDTGGNSPLHF	TGTGCCAGCAGCGAGGACACGGGAGGGAATTCACCCCTCCACTTT
TRBV9	TRBD2	16	NA	TRBJ2-1	CASSVAGGVDLNEQFF	TGTGCCAGCAGCGTAGCGGGGGGGGTAGACTTAAATGAGCAGTTCTTC
TRBV4-3	TRBD2	15	NA	TRBJ2-1	CASSQGLAGGVEQFF	TGCGCCAGCAGCCAAGGGCTAGCGGGAGGTGTTGAGCAGTTCTTC
TRBV23-1	NA	13	NA	TRBJ1-2	CASSQSIEGGYTF	TGCGCCAGCAGTCAATCGATAGAGGGAGGCTACACCTTC
TRBV3-1/TRBV3-2	TRBD1	14	NA	TRBJ2-5	CASSQTGGRETQYF	TGTGCCAGCAGTCAGACAGGGGGCAGGGAGACCCAGTACTTC
TRBV7-6	NA	17	once	TRBJ2-6	CASSAGQPGSGANVLTF	TGTGCCAGCAGCGCGGGACAGCCAGGTTCTGGGGCCAACGTCCTGACTTTC
TRBV10-1	TRBD1	13	few	TRBJ2-7	CASRKDRGYEQYF	TGCGCCAGCAGAAAGGACAGGGGTTACGAGCAGTACTTC
TRBV28	NA	11	NA	TRBJ1-2	CASSSYYGYTF	TGTGCCAGCAGTTCCTACTATGGCTACACCTTC
TRBV28	TRBD1	15	NA	TRBJ1-1	CASSPTGTGDTEAFF	TGTGCCAGCAGTCCGACCGGGACAGGGGACACTGAAGCTTTCTTT
TRBV28	NA	14	once	TRBJ1-2	CASSSQPGTGGYTF	TGTGCCAGCAGTTCACAGCCGGGCACAGGGGGCTACACCTTC
TRBV6-5	TRBD1	15	NA	TRBJ1-1	CASSLTGQGNTEAFF	TGTGCCAGCAGCCTAACCGGACAGGGGAACACTGAAGCTTTCTTT
TRBV19	TRBD1	16	NA	TRBJ1-5	CASSTRDRGSNQPQHF	TGTGCCAGTAGTACTAGGGACAGGGGAAGCAATCAGCCCCAGCATTTT